The 23 T cell receptor beta chains listed next were all sequenced from one sample in a study of OX40 agonist ivuxolimab in advanced cancers. TCRdb's table, derived via immunoSEQ multiplex PCR, lists solely in-frame clones and lacks some. The table has tens of thousands of clones, 80% to 95% seen once. The sample was CD4+ or CD8+ T cells sorted from blood, taken in a trial of the OX40 agonist ivuxolimab. These receptors came from an adult with an advanced solid tumor such as melanoma, head and neck, liver or kidney cancer.

V usage is TRBV7-2 and J usage is TRBJ1-2; 8 nucleotides match TRBD1. J gave up 8 bases and V 2 bases, and 10 bases lay outside the gene matches. Germline CDR1 is SGHTA and CDR2 is FQGNSA. CDR3 length: 15 amino acids. This CDR3 is CASSLMRTGREGYTF. Here the CDR3 DNA reads TGTGCCAGCAGCTTAATGAGGACAGGGCGGGAGGGCTACACCTTC. Full variable domain (outside the CDR3, taken from reference TRBV7-2 and TRBJ1-2): GAGVSQSPSNKVTEKGKDVELRCDPISGHTALYWYRQSLGQGLEFLIYFQGNSAPDKSGLPSDRFSAERTGGSVSTLTIQRTQQEDSAVYLCASSLMRTGREGYTFGSGTRLTVV.

This chain links TRBV6-6 with TRBJ2-1; 11 bases line up with TRBD2. The length of the CDR3 is 15 residues. CDR1 is MNHNY, CDR2 SVGAGI, per germline (reference sequence). V dropped 5 bases and J dropped 6; count of bases not matched to a gene: 6. Here the CDR3 reads CASSISGRALNEQFF. The CDR3 DNA reads as TGTGCCAGCAGTATTAGCGGGAGGGCCCTCAATGAGCAGTTCTTC.

The chain uses TRBV7-9 and TRBJ2-3; TRBD1 might be the D (5 bases). Germline V gene data show CDR1 as SEHNR and CDR2 as FQNEAQ (reference sequence). Trimming removed 3 bases from V and 0 bases from J, with 10 bases in between. The length of the CDR3 is 15 residues. CDR3 protein: CASSFDSSSTDTQYF. CDR3 coding DNA: TGTGCCAGCAGCTTTGACAGCTCTAGCACAGATACGCAGTATTTT.

The V gene is TRBV18, the J gene TRBJ2-2; D may be TRBD1 (6 bases). The CDR3 loop spans 18 amino acids. Germline CDR1 reads KGHSH; CDR2 reads LQKENI. Trimming took 2 bases from V and 0 from J, leaving 16 bases between them. For the CDR3, the DNA is TGTGCCAGCTCACCAATCGTAGGACAGCGCACGAACACCGGGGAGCTGTTTTTT. Translation: CASSPIVGQRTNTGELFF.

This clone was observed once. The chain links TRBV18 to TRBJ2-5; D gene uncertain. The germline V gene has CDR1 KGHSH and CDR2 LQKENI. The CDR3 consists of 15 residues. The V gene lost 0 bases and the J gene lost 0 bases, with 8 bases spanning the gap. CDR3 protein: CASSPPIQNQETQYF. The CDR3 region has the DNA TGTGCCAGCTCACCACCTATCCAGAACCAAGAGACCCAGTACTTC. Full variable domain (missing parts from reference TRBV18 and TRBJ2-5): NAGVMQNPRHLVRRRGQEARLRCSPMKGHSHVYWYRQLPEEGLKFMVYLQKENIIDESGMPKERFSAEFPKEGPSILRIQQVVRGDSAAYFCASSPPIQNQETQYFGPGTRLLVL.

The chain joins TRBV5-6 to TRBJ1-2; possibly TRBD1 for D (6 bases). Germline V gene lookup returns CDR1 SGHDT and CDR2 YYEEEE. The CDR3 spans 12 residues. V was trimmed by 1 base and J by 10 bases, leaving 11 bases between them. DNA for the CDR3: TGTGCCAGCAGCTTGAGGGGGGTTTCCTACACCTTC. Encoded protein: CASSLRGVSYTF. Looking up the rest from reference TRBV5-6 and TRBJ1-2 gives the full variable domain: DAGVTQSPTHLIKTRGQQVTLRCSPKSGHDTVSWYQQALGQGPQFIFQYYEEEERQRGNFPDRFSGHQFPNYSSELNVNALLLGDSALYLCASSLRGVSYTFGSGTRLTVV.

The chain has TRBV15 and TRBJ1-1; a possible D gene is TRBD1 (6 bases). The CDR3 is made up of 13 amino acids. The V gene's germline CDR1 is LNHNV and CDR2 YYDKDF (reference sequence). V was trimmed by 6 bases and J by 2 bases, leaving 10 bases between them. CDR3 DNA sequence: TGTGCCACCAGAGGACAGATAAACACTGAAGCTTTCTTT. It yields the protein CATRGQINTEAFF. Full variable domain (missing parts from reference TRBV15 and TRBJ1-1): DAMVIQNPRYQVTQFGKPVTLSCSQTLNHNVMYWYQQKSSQAPKLLFHYYDKDFNNEADTPDNFQSRRPNTSFCFLDIRSPGLGDTAMYLCATRGQINTEAFFGQGTRLTVV.

The V call is TRBV9, the J call TRBJ2-7; D call uncertain. V shed 0 bases and J shed 4 bases, with 14 bases lying between them. The CDR3 has 15 residues. CDR1 and CDR2 from the germline V gene are SGDLS and YYNGEE. The CDR3 DNA follows: TGTGCCAGCAGCGTAGGGAGCGATGCCCGATACGAGCAGTACTTC. Its translation: CASSVGSDARYEQYF.

The gene calls are TRBV5-4 and TRBJ1-1; a weak D match, TRBD1 (5 bases). Trimming pared 0 bases from V and 6 bases from J, leaving 12 bases between. Germline CDR1 and CDR2: SGHNT and YYREEE (reference sequence). The CDR3 loop spans 14 amino acids. The CDR3 here is CASSLGQPVAEAFF. CDR3 DNA sequence: TGTGCCAGCAGCTTGGGACAGCCCGTAGCTGAAGCTTTCTTT.

The CDR3 DNA follows: TGTGCCAGCAGCTTGTATTTAAAGCTAACAGAGACCCAGTACTTC. As protein: CASSLYLKLTETQYF. The chain is built from TRBV5-4 and TRBJ2-5; the D is unclear. The CDR3 totals 15 residues. With 1 base removed from V and 4 bases from J, the gap between germline ends came to 14 bases. Germline loops: CDR1 SGHNT, CDR2 YYREEE (reference sequence).

This rearrangement joins TRBV30 to TRBJ1-5, with D unclear. V was cut by 0 bases and J by 4 bases, with 7 bases left in between. This CDR3 is 13 amino acids long. The germline CDR1 and CDR2 sequences are GTSNPN and SVGIG (reference sequence). This CDR3 is CAWSVRGNQPQHF. The CDR3 DNA reads TGTGCCTGGAGTGTACGCGGGAATCAGCCCCAGCATTTT.

The J gene is TRBJ2-7, the V gene TRBV7-9; 7 bases match TRBD1. Germline V gene lookup returns CDR1 SEHNR and CDR2 FQNEAQ (reference sequence). V lost 5 bases to trimming and J lost 5 bases; unmatched junction nucleotides: 3. The CDR3 loop spans 12 amino acids. The CDR3 DNA reads TGTGCCAGCAGCCTGACAGGGAACGAGCAGTACTTC. Protein sequence: CASSLTGNEQYF.

V gene TRBV12-2 combines with J gene TRBJ2-1; whether TRBD2, the table's D call, matches the DNA was not checked. TRBV12-2 is given as a pseudogene. This CDR3 contains 16 residues. For the CDR3, the DNA is TGTGCAAGTCGCGATTACCGGGACTTACCCTACAATGAGCAGTTCTTC. Translated, it gives CASRDYRDLPYNEQFF.

The rearrangement links TRBV5-4 to TRBJ2-5; tentatively, D is TRBD1 or TRBD2 (7 bases each). V gave up 6 bases and J gave up 3 bases, with 15 bases separating them. CDR1 and CDR2 from the germline V gene are SGHNT and YYREEE (reference sequence). The CDR3 consists of 14 residues. CDR3 loop: CASTRGGAKETQYF. The CDR3 coding sequence is TGTGCCAGCACCAGGGGGGGGGCTAAAGAGACCCAGTACTTC.

The gene calls are TRBV12-5 and TRBJ1-4; a weak D match, TRBD1 (6 bases). This CDR3 has 15 amino acids. Germline V gene sequence: CDR1 LGHNT, CDR2 FRNRAP. The germline V and J ends were trimmed by 7 bases and 8 bases, with 20 bases remaining between them. CDR3 sequence reads: CASALRGALGEKLFF. As DNA, the CDR3 is TGTGCTAGTGCTCTCCGGGGGGCCCTCGGGGAAAAACTGTTTTTT.

The chain has TRBV7-2 and TRBJ1-1, with D tentatively TRBD1 (5 bases). There are 14 residues in the CDR3. Trimming shortened V by 5 bases and J by 8 bases, and 18 bases separated the two germline ends. Germline CDR1 is SGHTA and CDR2 is FQGNSA. The CDR3 DNA is TGTGCCAGCAGCCAAAAGTCCGGGGCCGAAGAAGCTTTCTTT. Protein sequence: CASSQKSGAEEAFF.

This sequence joins TRBV18 and TRBJ2-7; perhaps TRBD2 as D (6 bases). Per the germline V gene, CDR1 is KGHSH and CDR2 is LQKENI. Between the trimmed V and J ends, which lost 0 bases and 6 bases, there was a span of 9 bases. CDR3 length equals 13 residues. This CDR3 reads CASSPPTGGEQYF. CDR3 coding DNA: TGTGCCAGCTCACCACCAACCGGGGGCGAGCAGTACTTC.

The V call is TRBV4-2, the J call TRBJ1-2; D uncertain. Germline V lookup: CDR1 LGHNA, CDR2 YNFKEQ. The CDR3 is 14 amino acids. V was trimmed by 0 bases and J by 5 bases, leaving 10 bases between them. Written as DNA, the CDR3 is TGTGCCAGCAGCCAAGAACAGAGAAGTTATGGCTACACCTTC. Residues: CASSQEQRSYGYTF.

The J gene is TRBJ2-5, the V gene TRBV19, with D possibly TRBD1 on 6 matching bases. Per the germline V gene, CDR1 is LNHDA and CDR2 is SQIVND (reference sequence). This CDR3 is built from 13 residues. Trimming stripped 6 bases from V and 7 bases from J, with 15 bases between. The DNA for the CDR3 is TGTGCCAGTAGCGGGACAACGAAAGGGACCCAGTACTTC. Residues: CASSGTTKGTQYF.

DNA of the CDR3: TGTGCCAGCAGTGCCAGGGGGTTAGCTGGAAACACCATATATTTT. As protein: CASSARGLAGNTIYF. J is TRBJ1-3 and V is TRBV6-5; TRBD1 agrees at 7 bases. With 5 bases clipped from V and 2 bases from J, the junction kept 6 bases outside the gene matches. Germline CDR1 and CDR2: MNHEY and SVGAGI. The CDR3 runs to 15 residues.

The gene calls are TRBV5-1 and TRBJ2-2; no clear D. Germline V gene sequence: CDR1 SGHRS, CDR2 YFSETQ. CDR3 size: 14 residues. V lost 2 bases and J lost 4, with 9 bases in between. The DNA for the CDR3 is TGCGCCAGCAGCTTAAATGACGGCACCGGGGAGCTGTTTTTT. This gives the protein CASSLNDGTGELFF.

This chain uses TRBV27 with TRBJ2-3; D possibly uses TRBD1 or TRBD2 (5 bases each). Germline CDR1 and CDR2: MNHEY and SMNVEV (reference sequence). Trimming shortened V by 4 bases and J by 2 bases, and 13 bases separated the two germline ends. The CDR3 sequence is 15 residues long. The CDR3 coding sequence is TGTGCCAGCAGTTCCCACCGGGACCTCACAGATACGCAGTATTTT. Protein: CASSSHRDLTDTQYF.

This clone was recorded a few times. The V call is TRBV19, the J call TRBJ1-5, with 8 bases matching TRBD1. V was clipped by 8 bases and J by 4 bases; unmatched bases: 4. Looked up from germline, CDR1 is LNHDA and CDR2 is SQIVND (reference sequence). This CDR3 has 13 residues. This CDR3 is CASGQGINQPQHF. CDR3 bases: TGTGCCAGTGGACAGGGAATTAATCAGCCCCAGCATTTT.